This T cell receptor beta chain was captured by sequencing in a study of shared clonotypes between healthy human individuals. Study context: The donors, a couple of women and a few men, were aged 18 to 49.

In regard to this clone: What it binds is not known.

Positively selected for CCR7, the CD45RO-negative cells used as naive CD8 cells excluded terminally differentiated effector memory CD45RA+ cells. Trimming removed 1 base at V and 2 bases at J, with 9 bases between. This CDR3 is 15 amino acids long. The germline CDR1 and CDR2 sequences are SGHVS and FQNEAQ. Libraries were prepared by immunoSEQ multiplex PCR; TCRdb keeps only in-frame clonotypes and omits some of them. The sample holds about 820,000 clones, 92% seen once. Study-wide findings and caveats: Among the subsets, naive ones generally showed larger estimated richness than memory ones. Clonotypes that were shared across a handful of donors made up around 4.6% of naive CD4 clonotypes.

Sequenced material: naive CD8+ T cells sorted from blood. The sequence was obtained from a man aged 25 to 45 in good health. The V and J genes are TRBV7-8 and TRBJ1-3, with D tentatively TRBD1 (6 bases). CDR3 in DNA: TGTGCCAGCAGCTTAGATGGGGGGCCTGGAAACACCATATATTTT. Amino acid sequence: CASSLDGGPGNTIYF.